This record looks at one T cell receptor (beta chain) sequence and its context. The sample is drawn from a study of blood T cell repertoires in COVID-19. Original processing notes: Reference gene primers were amplified, and this amplification served to estimate nucleated cell counts. TCRdb's table, derived via immunoSEQ multiplex PCR, lists solely in-frame clones and lacks some. The V and J calls and clone size come from that table; D and trimming were worked out from the DNA. The sample records 150,000 to 200,000 clones, approximately 90% being singletons. V lost 0 bases and J lost 1, with 3 bases in between. The CDR3 loop spans 14 amino acids. Germline V lookup: CDR1 SGHTA, CDR2 FQGTGA.

The sample comprised peripheral blood. The source of this sequence is a human donor in a cohort sampled during active COVID-19. The chain links TRBV7-3 to TRBJ2-2; unclear D gene. Here the CDR3 DNA reads TGTGCCAGCAGCTTAACGAGGAACACCGGGGAGCTGTTTTTT. Its translation is CASSLTRNTGELFF.